Listed here is a single TCR beta chain. Its target is not known. This specimen comes from a study of blood T cells in healthy people across ages. Study-wide points: CMV infection status of these donors was not known. Because sorting was not performed, PBMCs prevented conclusive naive versus antigen-experienced comparison.

The authors ran a second PCR of roughly 6 to 11 cycles using a sample-barcoded 5' primer and a J-beta primer mix. TCRdb ran MiXCR on the 5' RACE reads and lists one entry per CDR3 protein. This sample carries hundreds of thousands of distinct CDR3 sequences, around 41% of them seen once, and the ten largest clones take about 30%. RNA extraction gave at least 5 micrograms of total RNA per sample. The germline gives CDR1 MDHEN, CDR2 SYDVKM. The CDR3 sequence is 17 residues long. The V and J ends lost 1 base and 1 base respectively, with 16 bases between them. The specimen sequenced was blood. The clonotype originates from a man older than 75 in good health. The chain recombines TRBV28 with TRBJ1-2, with D perhaps matching TRBD1 (5 bases). DNA for the CDR3: TGTGCCAGCAGTTTATCCGATTTGAGACAGTATAACTATGGCTACACCTTC. Translating it yields CASSLSDLRQYNYGYTF.